This TCR beta chain was captured in a study of shared clonotypes between healthy human individuals. CDR3 length: 14 amino acids. Trimming took 5 bases from V and 6 from J; bases not matched to a gene: 7. Germline-derived CDR1 and CDR2 are SEHNR and FQNEAQ (reference sequence). Sequencing used immunoSEQ multiplex PCR; TCRdb keeps in-frame clones, though not all of them. The table shows about 520,000 clones, with roughly 95% occurring only once. The sequence came from a woman aged 30 to 39 in good health. The V gene is TRBV7-9, the J gene TRBJ2-1; 7 bases match TRBD2. Sequencing used naive CD4+ T cells sorted from blood. Subset indicated: CD45RA+ positively selected. The CDR3 here is CASSQTSSGNEQFF. The CDR3 coding sequence is TGTGCCAGCAGCCAAACCTCTAGCGGCAATGAGCAGTTCTTC.